The entry below describes one T cell receptor beta chain. A single base separates this from a much larger clone, so it may be a read error. In the study's own analysis: Quantification of nucleated cells was approximated via reference gene primer amplification. Assay used: immunoSEQ multiplex PCR; TCRdb lists only in-frame clones, some missing. The DNA was the basis for D and trimming; V, J and clone size are from that table. The table records roughly 260,000 clones, less than 85% of them present only once. This sample is drawn from a study of blood T cell repertoires in COVID-19. The germline gives CDR1 SGDLS, CDR2 YYNGEE. The CDR3 runs 18 residues. V lost 4 bases, J lost 0 bases, and 7 bases stayed unmatched.

This chain links TRBV9 with TRBJ2-7; 16 nucleotides match TRBD2. This clonotype originated in a woman aged 80 or over with active or convalescent COVID-19. The sample was peripheral blood. The DNA of the CDR3 is TGTGCCAGCAGCCAGGGACTAGCGGGAGGGGTTAGCTCCTACGAGCAGTACTTC. Translated: CASSQGLAGGVSSYEQYF.